This T cell receptor beta chain was sequenced in a study of blood T cell repertoires in COVID-19. At the level of the study: Sites across the United States, Italy and Spain contributed samples from acute and convalescent COVID-19. T cells, B-cell-depleted T cells, or PBMCs provided the cDNA or gDNA that served as material.

In the original workflow: Amplification with reference gene primers provided the estimates of nucleated cell counts. Profiling relied on immunoSEQ multiplex PCR, and the TCRdb table lists in-frame clones only, not all of them. That table supplies the V and J calls and clone size; D and trimming were determined from the DNA. The sample has 100,000 or so clones, approximately 87% seen once; the top ten hold 15% to 20%. CDR3 size: 16 residues. The V gene lost 0 bases and the J gene lost 0 bases, with 10 bases spanning the gap. CDR1 SGHNT and CDR2 YYREEE come from the germline V gene (reference sequence).

The sequencing input was peripheral blood. The source is a human donor in a cohort sampled during active COVID-19. The chain couples TRBV5-4 to TRBJ2-1; D ambiguous. The CDR3, as DNA: TGTGCCAGCAGCTTGGATGCGTATAGCTCCTACAATGAGCAGTTCTTC. It encodes CASSLDAYSSYNEQFF.